The rows below give T cell receptor beta chains drawn from one sample of a study of blood T cell repertoires in COVID-19. The table came from immunoSEQ multiplex PCR; TCRdb's copy has only in-frame clones and leaves some out. The sample consists of some 240,000 clones, under 90% of them appearing once. Sequencing was carried out using PBMCs or T cells enriched from blood (not recorded which). These receptors came from a man aged 30-40 years with acute COVID-19. Each CDR3 is given with its conserved first and last residue. A D gene is named only where the DNA matches it firmly. Expanded clones get a size class; other rows say once, few or many, or leave the size out.

TRBD1,TRBV5-6,TRBJ1-4,NA,CASSLIRTGKEKLFF,TGTGCCAGCAGCTTGATCCGGACAGGGAAGGAAAAACTGTTTTTT
NA,TRBV5-1,TRBJ2-1,NA,CASRVETGSYNEQFF,TGTGCCAGCAGGGTTGAGACGGGGTCCTACAATGAGCAGTTCTTC
TRBD1,TRBV25-1,TRBJ2-6,NA,CASSRQGQISGANVLTF,TGTGCCAGCAGCAGACAGGGCCAAATCTCTGGGGCCAACGTCCTGACTTTC
NA,TRBV4-2,TRBJ1-1,NA,CASSQGSGGWMNTEAFF,TGTGCCAGCAGCCAAGGGTCGGGGGGCTGGATGAACACTGAAGCTTTCTTT
NA,TRBV28,TRBJ1-2,NA,CASRLDRVGYGYTF,TGTGCCAGCAGACTCGACAGAGTTGGCTATGGCTACACCTTC
TRBD1,TRBV30,TRBJ1-5,NA,CAWSVSGGGQPQHF,TGTGCCTGGAGTGTATCAGGGGGCGGCCAGCCCCAGCATTTT
NA,TRBV18,TRBJ2-5,NA,CASSPNRQFQETQYF,TGTGCCAGCTCACCTAATAGACAGTTCCAAGAGACCCAGTACTTC
TRBD1,TRBV24-1,TRBJ2-1,NA,CATSGRGQSNEQFF,TGTGCCACCAGTGGCCGGGGACAGAGCAATGAGCAGTTCTTC
NA,TRBV19,TRBJ1-1,NA,CASSIPGEAFAFF,TGTGCCAGTAGTATTCCCGGGGAGGCGTTCGCTTTCTTT
TRBD2,TRBV19,TRBJ2-3,NA,CASSMSTGGVGTDTQYF,TGTGCCAGTAGTATGAGCACGGGAGGTGTGGGGACAGATACGCAGTATTTT
NA,TRBV5-5,TRBJ1-5,NA,CASSSEGPNQPQHF,TGTGCCAGCAGCTCGGAGGGGCCCAATCAGCCCCAGCATTTT
NA,TRBV4-1,TRBJ1-3,few,CASSQDMLGQITNTIYF,TGCGCCAGCAGCCAAGATATGCTTGGACAGATCACAAACACCATATATTTT
NA,TRBV9,TRBJ2-1,NA,CASSRVLDYNEQFF,TGTGCCAGCAGCCGGGTCCTCGACTACAATGAGCAGTTCTTC
NA,TRBV4-3,TRBJ2-2,NA,CASSQAVASAGELFF,TGCGCCAGCAGCCAAGCGGTCGCTAGCGCCGGGGAGCTGTTTTTT
NA,TRBV18,TRBJ1-3,NA,CASLSSGNTIYF,TGTGCCAGCCTCTCCTCTGGAAACACCATATATTTT
TRBD1,TRBV6-5,TRBJ1-1,NA,CASRQGQGPTEAFF,TGTGCCAGCAGGCAGGGACAGGGGCCCACTGAAGCTTTCTTT
TRBD1,TRBV28,TRBJ1-1,once,CASRLTGANTEAFF,TGTGCCAGCAGACTGACAGGGGCGAACACTGAAGCTTTCTTT
NA,TRBV11-1,TRBJ1-1,NA,CASSLPGPTEAFF,TGTGCCAGCAGCTTACCAGGCCCTACTGAAGCTTTCTTT
TRBD1,TRBV6-5,TRBJ1-3,NA,CASSSDGTGYGNTIYF,TGTGCCAGCAGTTCTGACGGGACAGGGTACGGAAACACCATATATTTT
TRBD1,TRBV5-1,TRBJ1-5,NA,CASSTGTGGFGQPQHF,TGCGCCAGCAGCACCGGGACAGGGGGTTTCGGTCAGCCCCAGCATTTT
TRBD1,TRBV27,TRBJ1-2,NA,CASSLLGQGREGYTF,TGTGCCAGCAGTTTATTGGGACAGGGTCGAGAGGGCTACACCTTC
TRBD1,TRBV18,TRBJ1-5,NA,CASSSLGQGNYQPQHF,TGTGCCAGCTCATCCCTTGGACAGGGGAATTATCAGCCCCAGCATTTT